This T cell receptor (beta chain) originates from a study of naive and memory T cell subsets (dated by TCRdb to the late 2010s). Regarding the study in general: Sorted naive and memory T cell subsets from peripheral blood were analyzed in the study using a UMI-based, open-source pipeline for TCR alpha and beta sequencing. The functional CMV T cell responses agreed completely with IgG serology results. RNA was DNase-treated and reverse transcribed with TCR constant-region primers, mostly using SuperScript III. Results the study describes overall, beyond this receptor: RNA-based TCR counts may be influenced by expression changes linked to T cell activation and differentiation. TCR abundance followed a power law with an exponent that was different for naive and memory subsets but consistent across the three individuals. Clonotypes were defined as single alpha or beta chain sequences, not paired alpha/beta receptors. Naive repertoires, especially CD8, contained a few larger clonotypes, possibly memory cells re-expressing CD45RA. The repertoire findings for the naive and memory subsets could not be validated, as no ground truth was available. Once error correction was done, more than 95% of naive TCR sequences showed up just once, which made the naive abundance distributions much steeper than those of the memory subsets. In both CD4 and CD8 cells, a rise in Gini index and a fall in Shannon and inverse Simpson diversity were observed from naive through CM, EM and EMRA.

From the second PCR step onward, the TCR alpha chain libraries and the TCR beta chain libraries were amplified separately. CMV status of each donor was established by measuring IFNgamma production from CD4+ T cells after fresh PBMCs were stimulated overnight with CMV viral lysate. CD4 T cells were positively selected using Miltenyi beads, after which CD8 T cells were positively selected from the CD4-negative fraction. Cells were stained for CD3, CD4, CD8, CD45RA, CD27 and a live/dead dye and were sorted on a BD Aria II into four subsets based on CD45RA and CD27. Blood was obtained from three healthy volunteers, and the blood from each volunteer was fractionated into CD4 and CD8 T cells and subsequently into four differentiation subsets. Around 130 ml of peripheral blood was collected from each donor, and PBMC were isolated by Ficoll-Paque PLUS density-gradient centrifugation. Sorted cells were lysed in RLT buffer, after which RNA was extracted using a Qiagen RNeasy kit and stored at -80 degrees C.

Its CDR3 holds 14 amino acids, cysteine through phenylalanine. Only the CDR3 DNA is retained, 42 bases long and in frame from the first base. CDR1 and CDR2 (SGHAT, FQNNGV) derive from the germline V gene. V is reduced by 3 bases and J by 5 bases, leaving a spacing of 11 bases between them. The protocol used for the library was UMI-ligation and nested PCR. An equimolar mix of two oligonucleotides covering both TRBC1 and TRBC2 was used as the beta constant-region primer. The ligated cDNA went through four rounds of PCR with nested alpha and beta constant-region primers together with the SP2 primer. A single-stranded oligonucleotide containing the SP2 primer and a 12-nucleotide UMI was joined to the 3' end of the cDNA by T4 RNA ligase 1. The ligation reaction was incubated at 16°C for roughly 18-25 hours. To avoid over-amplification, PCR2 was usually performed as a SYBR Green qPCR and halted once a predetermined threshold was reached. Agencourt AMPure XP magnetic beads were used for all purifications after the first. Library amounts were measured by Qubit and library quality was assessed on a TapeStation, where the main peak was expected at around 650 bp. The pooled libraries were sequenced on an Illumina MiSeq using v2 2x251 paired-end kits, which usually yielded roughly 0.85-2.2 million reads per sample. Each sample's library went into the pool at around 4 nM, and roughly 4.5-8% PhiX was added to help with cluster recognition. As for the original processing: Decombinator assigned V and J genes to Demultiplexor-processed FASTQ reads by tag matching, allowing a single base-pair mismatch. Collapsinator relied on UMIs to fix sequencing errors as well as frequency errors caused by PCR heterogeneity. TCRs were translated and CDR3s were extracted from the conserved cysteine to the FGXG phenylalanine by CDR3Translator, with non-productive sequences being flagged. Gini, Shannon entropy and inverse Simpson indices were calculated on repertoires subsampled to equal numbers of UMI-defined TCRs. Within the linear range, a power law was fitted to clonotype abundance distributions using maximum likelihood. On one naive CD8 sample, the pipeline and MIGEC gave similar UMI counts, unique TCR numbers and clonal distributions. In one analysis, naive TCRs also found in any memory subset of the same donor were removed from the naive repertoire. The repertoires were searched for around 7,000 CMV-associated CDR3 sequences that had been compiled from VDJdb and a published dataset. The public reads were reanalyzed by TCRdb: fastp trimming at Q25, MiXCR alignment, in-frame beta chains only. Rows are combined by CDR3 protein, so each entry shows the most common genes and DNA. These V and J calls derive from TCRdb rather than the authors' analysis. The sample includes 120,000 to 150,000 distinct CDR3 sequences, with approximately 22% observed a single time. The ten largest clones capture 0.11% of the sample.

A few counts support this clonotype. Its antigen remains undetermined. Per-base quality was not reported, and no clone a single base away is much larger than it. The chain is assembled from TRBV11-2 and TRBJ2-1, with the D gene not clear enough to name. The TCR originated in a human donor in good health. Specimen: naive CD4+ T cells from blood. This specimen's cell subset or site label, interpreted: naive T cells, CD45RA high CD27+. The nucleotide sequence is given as TGTGCCAGCAGCTTGGGTCTAAGAGACAATGAGCAGTTCTTC. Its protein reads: CASSLGLRDNEQFF.